This T cell receptor (beta chain) was obtained from a study of shared T cell receptors in the human thymus (dated by TCRdb to the early 2020s). With regard to the full study: The study investigated the way shared, self-reactive T-cell receptor alpha chains are produced in the human thymus.

Turning to this clone: Its antigen remains unidentified. No quality values exist for individual bases; no much larger clone is one base distant.

Trimmed from V: 5 bases; trimmed from J: 1 base; junction bases lacking a gene match: 2. CDR1 and CDR2 were assigned from the germline V gene as SGHVS and FNYEAQ. Including cysteine and phenylalanine, the CDR3 has 16 amino acids. The retained sequence is limited to the CDR3, 48 bases, with the frame set at the first base. The library was generated by the immunoSEQ multiplex PCR assay. The source is immuneACCESS, and TCRdb retained only in-frame sequences with V and J called. Part of the clones is not carried over; for the studies checked, unresolved V genes explain less than half of this, and the remainder is unexplained. The sample has about 660,000 clones on record, approximately 87% of them singletons. Of the sample, under 0.01% falls within the top ten clones. The data also belong to a second study, concerning human thymus T cells. The second publication reports: In Finland, the donors were immunologically healthy infants who were having open corrective cardiac surgery for congenital heart defects. Thymus tissue was obtained as surgical resects removed during corrective cardiac surgery. Both the thymic and the peripheral blood repertoires appeared to show biased V and J gene segment usage. The related research reported highly overlapping thymic TCR repertoires among unrelated individuals. The study described the TCR alpha and beta repertoires in eight or nine infant thymus samples and a few matching peripheral blood samples. The infant donors were roughly 7 to 244 days old, and the cohort included several males and two females. Thymocytes were mechanically released from the tissue and were stored as pellets of roughly 10-34 million cells at -70 degrees C. A QIAsymphony instrument was used to extract genomic DNA from the frozen cell pellets. The immunoSEQ multiplex PCR assay was used to amplify the TCRB and TCRAD loci from a standardized amount of quality-controlled genomic DNA. The V(D)J region was spanned by amplicons of a length sufficient to cover the CDR3 and to identify V and J genes. Through the commercial immunoSEQ service, the amplicons were sequenced on an Illumina platform. Primer bias and sequencing errors were corrected as previously described, and TCRAD and TCRB definitions were based on the IMGT database. immunoSEQ Analyzer 3.0 and VDJTools were used for repertoire analysis, which covered basic statistics, V/J segment usage, diversity estimates, rarefaction and pairwise overlap. Diversity was estimated with Chao1, ChaoE, Efron-Thisted, Shannon and inverse Simpson indices, and also on datasets down-sampled to the smallest sample. For repertoire overlap, CDR3 nucleotide sequence, V gene and J gene had to match strictly, and clustering was done by Jaccard-based multidimensional scaling. On average, thymus samples gave 800,000 or so unique TCRB clonotypes, whereas blood samples gave 80,000 to 85,000.

This receptor was taken from a boy in the first two years of life with a congenital heart defect. Donor details come from another sample of the same person, matched by shared clones. The rearrangement joined TRBV7-6 to TRBJ2-2; 12 junctional bases match TRBD2. The source material was thymocytes. The sequenced DNA is TGTGCCAGCAGCATACTAGCGGGGGGGAACACCGGGGAGCTGTTTTTT. Translated, it reads CASSILAGGNTGELFF.